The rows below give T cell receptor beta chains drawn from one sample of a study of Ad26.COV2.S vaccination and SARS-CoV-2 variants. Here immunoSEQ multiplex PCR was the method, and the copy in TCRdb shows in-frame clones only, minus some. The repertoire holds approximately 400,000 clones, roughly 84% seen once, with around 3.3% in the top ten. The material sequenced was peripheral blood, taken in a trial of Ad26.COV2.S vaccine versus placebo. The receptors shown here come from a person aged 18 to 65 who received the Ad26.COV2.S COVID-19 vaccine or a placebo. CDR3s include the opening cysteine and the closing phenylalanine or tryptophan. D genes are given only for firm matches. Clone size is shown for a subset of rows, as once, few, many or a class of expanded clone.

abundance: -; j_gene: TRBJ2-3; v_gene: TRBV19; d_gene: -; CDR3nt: TGTGCCAGTAGTAGGAGCCCCGGAGTGGTAGATACGCAGTATTTT; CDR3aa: CASSRSPGVVDTQYF
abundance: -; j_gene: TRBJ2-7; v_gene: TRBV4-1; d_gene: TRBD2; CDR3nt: TGCGCCAGCAGCCAAGATGAGGGTCTAGCGGGGTTCGAGCAGTACTTC; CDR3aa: CASSQDEGLAGFEQYF
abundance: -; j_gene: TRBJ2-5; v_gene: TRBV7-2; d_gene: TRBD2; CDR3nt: TGTGCCAGCAGCTTCCTGGGGGGGACGGAGACCCAGTACTTC; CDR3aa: CASSFLGGTETQYF
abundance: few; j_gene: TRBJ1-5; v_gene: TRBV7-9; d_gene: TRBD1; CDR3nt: TGTGCCAGCAGCAGCCAGGGGGATCCGCCCCAGCATTTT; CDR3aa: CASSSQGDPPQHF
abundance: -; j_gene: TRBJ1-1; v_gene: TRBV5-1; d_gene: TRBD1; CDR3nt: TGCGCCAGCAGCATCGAGGGACAGGGGGAAACTGAAGCTTTCTTT; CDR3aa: CASSIEGQGETEAFF
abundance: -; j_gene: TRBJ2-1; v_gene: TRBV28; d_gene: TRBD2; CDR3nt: TGTGCCAGCAGTCCTGTAGCGGGAGCCTACAATGAGCAGTTCTTC; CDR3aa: CASSPVAGAYNEQFF
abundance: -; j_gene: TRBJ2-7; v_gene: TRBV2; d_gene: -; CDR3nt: TGTGCCAGCAGTGAAGGGGGGGGCCCCTGGAGGGTCGAGCAGTACTTC; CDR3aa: CASSEGGGPWRVEQYF
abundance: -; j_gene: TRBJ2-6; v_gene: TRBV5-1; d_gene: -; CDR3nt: TGCGCCAGCAGCATCGGGCCTCTATCGACTGGGGCCAACGTCCTGACTTTC; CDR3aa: CASSIGPLSTGANVLTF
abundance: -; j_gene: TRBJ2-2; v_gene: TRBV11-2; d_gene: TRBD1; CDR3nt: TGTGCCAGCAGCTTAGCCAGGGGGCGCACCGGGGAGCTGTTTTTT; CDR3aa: CASSLARGRTGELFF
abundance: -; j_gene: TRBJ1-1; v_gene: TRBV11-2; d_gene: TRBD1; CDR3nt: TGTGCCAGCACGCGGACAGGGTCTCACACTGAAGCTTTCTTT; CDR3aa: CASTRTGSHTEAFF
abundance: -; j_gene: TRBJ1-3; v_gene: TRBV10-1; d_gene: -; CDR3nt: TGCGCCAGCAGAGGATGGATGAGAGTGGGCGTTGTTGAAAACACCATATATTTT; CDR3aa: CASRGWMRVGVVENTIYF
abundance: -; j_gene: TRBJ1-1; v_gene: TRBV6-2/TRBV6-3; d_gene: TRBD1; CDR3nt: TGTGCCAGCAGTCGGGGACAGGGCGTCACTGAAGCTTTCTTT; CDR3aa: CASSRGQGVTEAFF
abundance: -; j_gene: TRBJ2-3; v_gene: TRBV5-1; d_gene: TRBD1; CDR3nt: TGCGCCAGCAGCTTGACCGGGACAGCAGGCACAGATACGCAGTATTTT; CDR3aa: CASSLTGTAGTDTQYF
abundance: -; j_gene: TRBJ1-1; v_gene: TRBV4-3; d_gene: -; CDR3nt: TGCGCCAGCAGCCAAGATGGGGGGCCGAACACTGAAGCTTTCTTT; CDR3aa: CASSQDGGPNTEAFF